Listed below are T cell receptor beta chains from one sample, sequenced in a study of blood T cells in healthy people across ages. One entry per CDR3 protein, called by TCRdb with MiXCR from the 5' RACE reads. Among more than 550,000 distinct CDR3 sequences listed, 22% were seen once. Input material: blood. Receptors originate from a man aged 70 or older in good health. CDR3s include the opening cysteine and the closing phenylalanine or tryptophan. Fields, in order: V gene, J gene, clone size, D gene, CDR3 DNA, CDR3 protein. The D gene is left open where the match is weak. Clone size, where shown, is once, few, many, or a class for clones that have expanded.

TRBV28	TRBJ2-5	-	-	TGTGCCAGCAGAATAAATGGCAAAGAGACCCAGTACTTC	CASRINGKETQYF
TRBV11-2	TRBJ2-1	-	TRBD1	TGTGCCAGCAGCACTCTAAGGGGGCAGGTCGGCAATGAGCAGTTCTTC	CASSTLRGQVGNEQFF
TRBV20-1	TRBJ2-1	-	-	TGCAGTGCTGGAATAGCTCCTGGTGAGCAGTTCTTC	CSAGIAPGEQFF
TRBV28	TRBJ2-2	few	-	TGTGCCAGCAGGCGGGGACCTCTCTCTGGGGAGCTGTTTTTT	CASRRGPLSGELFF
TRBV3-1	TRBJ2-5	few	TRBD2	TGTGCCAGCAGCCAAATGGGGACTAGCGTCCAAGAGACCCAGTACTTC	CASSQMGTSVQETQYF
TRBV29-1	TRBJ1-2	-	TRBD1	TGCAGCGTTGGGACAGGGACGAACTATGGCTACACCTTC	CSVGTGTNYGYTF
TRBV5-1	TRBJ2-7	-	TRBD2	TGCGCCAGCAGCCCAGAAGGGACTAGCGGGAGAGAGCAGTACTTC	CASSPEGTSGREQYF
TRBV5-1	TRBJ2-2	many	-	TGCGCCAGCAGCTCGACCCGGGACTCGCCACGAGGGGAGCTGTTTTTT	CASSSTRDSPRGELFF
TRBV12-3/TRBV12-4	TRBJ2-1	-	TRBD2	TGTGCCAGCAGTTTTGAGGGGACCCGAGCGGGACCCTACAATGAGCAGTTCTTC	CASSFEGTRAGPYNEQFF
TRBV6-5	TRBJ1-1	-	-	TGTGCCAGCAGTTACTCAGGGGGTCCCACTGAAGCTTTCTTT	CASSYSGGPTEAFF
TRBV12-3/TRBV12-4	TRBJ2-7	few	-	TGTGCCAGCAGTTTACATGGGACCTTCTCCTACGAGCAGTACTTC	CASSLHGTFSYEQYF
TRBV7-2	TRBJ1-2	-	TRBD1	TGTGCCAGCAGCCCAAGGGGAGACAGGGGAGTAGGTGGCTACACCTTC	CASSPRGDRGVGGYTF
TRBV9	TRBJ2-3	few	TRBD2	TGTGCCAGCAGCGCCGGGACTAGCGGGAGTGGAGATACGCAGTATTTT	CASSAGTSGSGDTQYF
TRBV5-6	TRBJ2-4	-	-	TGTGCCAGCAGCTCCGAATGTTTTGTAGGCAAAAACATTCAGTACTTC	CASSSECFVGKNIQYF
TRBV20-1	TRBJ1-1	-	-	TGCAGTGCTAGTGCCGGGATCCTGAACACTGAAGCTTTCTTT	CSASAGILNTEAFF
TRBV6-5	TRBJ1-1	few	-	TGTGCCAGCAGTTACTCGGTCAGACTAAGTGCTTTCTTT	CASSYSVRLSAFF
TRBV9	TRBJ1-1	-	-	TGTGCCAGCAGCGGCCGATTCTTGAACACTGAAGCTTTCTTT	CASSGRFLNTEAFF
TRBV12-3/TRBV12-4	TRBJ1-4	-	-	TGTGCCAGCAGTCAGAGAAGAGGGCTAAATGAAAAACTGTTTTTT	CASSQRRGLNEKLFF
TRBV20-1	TRBJ1-4	many	-	TGCAGTGCTCGTCCCCCGGGGTCTAATGAAAAACTGTTTTTT	CSARPPGSNEKLFF
TRBV7-9	TRBJ2-2	-	TRBD2	TGTGCCAGCAGACTAGCGGGGGTTACCGGGGAGCTGTTTTTT	CASRLAGVTGELFF
TRBV3-1	TRBJ2-5	-	-	TGTGCCAGCAGCCAATCCGTAGGGGTGGAAGAGACCCAGTACTTC	CASSQSVGVEETQYF
TRBV6-5	TRBJ2-3	-	TRBD2	TGTGCCAGCAGTTACTCTCTAGCGGGGGGAAGGGGCACAGATACGCAGTATTTT	CASSYSLAGGRGTDTQYF
TRBV20-1	TRBJ2-1	many	-	TGCAGTGCTAGAAGACTGCTCAATGAGCAGTTCTTC	CSARRLLNEQFF
TRBV20-1	TRBJ2-2	-	-	TGCAGTGCTAGGGCGGGCCTCGCGAACACCGGGGAGCTGTTTTTT	CSARAGLANTGELFF